These 26 T cell receptor beta chains were all obtained from the same sample, sequenced in a study of blood T cell repertoires in COVID-19. Assay used: immunoSEQ multiplex PCR; TCRdb lists only in-frame clones, some missing. In the table there are 70,000 to 85,000 clones, roughly 90% of which are singletons. What was sequenced was peripheral blood. The receptors were sampled from a man aged 70-80 years with active or convalescent COVID-19.

This chain connects TRBV18 to TRBJ2-7, with 9 bases lining up with TRBD1. Germline V lookup: CDR1 KGHSH, CDR2 LQKENI. The V gene end was trimmed by 3 bases and the J gene end by 0 bases; junction bases not matched to a gene: 0. This CDR3 has 14 residues. This CDR3 reads CASSPGQGSYEQYF. In nucleotides, the CDR3 is TGTGCCAGCTCACCGGGACAGGGCTCCTACGAGCAGTACTTC.

This clone was seen more than once but under ten times. J is TRBJ2-2 and V is TRBV5-1, with a possible D match to TRBD1 (6 bases). V was shortened by 1 base and J by 0 bases, with 10 bases between the two germline ends. In germline, CDR1 is SGHRS, CDR2 YFSETQ. The CDR3 spans 16 residues. The CDR3 DNA follows: TGCGCCAGCAGCTTGCAGGGGTTCGCGAACACCGGGGAGCTGTTTTTT. It yields the protein CASSLQGFANTGELFF.

The V call is TRBV19, the J call TRBJ1-5; maybe TRBD1 (5 bases). The CDR3 contains 14 residues. Per germline, CDR1 LNHDA and CDR2 SQIVND (reference sequence). The ends were cut back, 7 bases at V and 1 base at J, with 11 bases in the middle. CDR3 DNA sequence: TGTGCCAGTACGGGACTTAGGAGCAATCAGCCCCAGCATTTT. Protein: CASTGLRSNQPQHF.

The chain recombines TRBV2 with TRBJ2-7; TRBD2 aligns across 7 bases. There are 13 residues in the CDR3. Germline V gene data show CDR1 as SNHLY and CDR2 as FYNNEI. J was trimmed by 3 bases and V by 8 bases; bases with no gene match: 7. CDR3 nucleotides: TGTGCCAGCGAGGCGGGAGTCGGCTACGAGCAGTACTTC. This sequence encodes CASEAGVGYEQYF.

A note on this clone: Within the sample, other DNA sequences also encode this same CDR3. The J gene is TRBJ2-5, the V gene TRBV5-1; D is unclear. The germline V and J ends were trimmed by 5 bases and 5 bases, with 10 bases remaining between them. CDR1 is SGHRS and CDR2 is YFSETQ in the germline V gene. The CDR3 spans 12 residues. CDR3 sequence: CASSLNSETQYF. The CDR3 nucleotides read TGCGCCAGCAGTTTAAATTCGGAGACCCAGTACTTC.

This clone appeared a single time. This chain uses TRBV5-1 with TRBJ2-3, with D unclear. Germline CDR1 and CDR2: SGHRS and YFSETQ. The germline V and J ends were trimmed by 7 bases and 0 bases, with 15 bases remaining between them. CDR3 size: 15 residues. The CDR3, as DNA: TGCGCCAGCGCCCTCGAGCGAGCTAGCACAGATACGCAGTATTTT. Its translation is CASALERASTDTQYF.

The CDR3 coding sequence is TGTGCCAGCTCACCGACTAGCGGGAGGAGGAACACCGGGGAGCTGTTTTTT. The encoded protein is CASSPTSGRRNTGELFF. V gene TRBV18 combines with J gene TRBJ2-2; 13 nucleotides agree with TRBD2. J was trimmed by 1 base and V by 3 bases; bases with no gene match: 2. Germline V gene sequence: CDR1 KGHSH, CDR2 LQKENI. CDR3 length equals 17 residues.

This rearrangement joins TRBV7-9 to TRBJ2-5; unclear D gene. Trimming left V 5 bases short and J 5 bases short, with 12 bases between. The CDR3 consists of 13 residues. The germline V gene has CDR1 SEHNR and CDR2 FQNEAQ (reference sequence). The CDR3 reads CASSPAGWETQYF. The CDR3 coding sequence is TGTGCCAGCAGCCCCGCTGGCTGGGAGACCCAGTACTTC. The variable domain in full, completed from reference TRBV7-9 and TRBJ2-5, reads DTGVSQNPRHKITKRGQNVTFRCDPISEHNRLYWYRQTLGQGPEFLTYFQNEAQLEKSRLLSDRFSAERPKGSFSTLEIQRTEQGDSAMYLCASSPAGWETQYFGPGTRLLVL.

The rearrangement joins TRBV10-3 to TRBJ1-1; no definite D call. The CDR3 consists of 14 residues. V lost 0 bases and J lost 4, with 9 bases in between. Germline assignment: CDR1 ENHRY and CDR2 SYGVKD. CDR3 sequence reads: CAISESPFPTEAFF. For the CDR3, the DNA is TGTGCCATCAGTGAGTCCCCCTTCCCCACTGAAGCTTTCTTT.

The chain recombines TRBV16 with TRBJ1-1; no clear D. V lost 4 bases and J lost 6, with 18 bases in between. This CDR3 comprises 15 residues. Germline V gene sequence: CDR1 KGHSY, CDR2 FQNENV. The CDR3 region is CASSRFGGRYPEAFF. In nucleotides, the CDR3 is TGTGCCAGCAGCCGCTTCGGTGGGAGATATCCTGAAGCTTTCTTT.

This clone was observed a handful of times. This chain uses TRBV7-6 with TRBJ2-7; 7 bases match TRBD2. With 4 bases clipped from V and 5 bases from J, the junction kept 5 bases outside the gene matches. Germline CDR1 SGHVS, CDR2 FNYEAQ. There are 13 residues in the CDR3. CDR3 DNA: TGTGCCAGCAGCTCTCTAGCGGTCCACGAGCAGTACTTC. Encoded protein: CASSSLAVHEQYF. Full variable domain (remainder filled in from reference TRBV7-6 and TRBJ2-7): GAGVSQSPRYKVTKRGQDVALRCDPISGHVSLYWYRQALGQGPEFLTYFNYEAQQDKSGLPNDRFSAERPEGSISTLTIQRTEQRDSAMYRCASSSLAVHEQYFGPGTRLTVT.

This rearrangement joins TRBV9 to TRBJ1-1; no reliable D call. Germline V gives CDR1 SGDLS, CDR2 YYNGEE. Trimming took 0 bases from V and 1 from J, leaving 10 bases between them. The CDR3 length is 15 residues. The CDR3 nucleotides are TGTGCCAGCAGCGTAGGGCAGGTCCCGAACACTGAAGCTTTCTTT. Its translation is CASSVGQVPNTEAFF.

The rearrangement joins TRBV2 to TRBJ1-4; D uncertain. Per the germline V gene, CDR1 is SNHLY and CDR2 is FYNNEI. CDR3 length equals 14 residues. V was pared by 3 bases and J by 1 base, with 6 bases between. CDR3 coding DNA: TGTGCCAGCAGTGAGAAGAGAACTAATGAAAAACTGTTTTTT. This translates into CASSEKRTNEKLFF.

The J gene is TRBJ2-2, the V gene TRBV10-3; the match to TRBD2 covers 8 bases. J gave up 1 base and V 8 bases, and 3 bases lay outside the gene matches. The germline V gene encodes CDR1 ENHRY and CDR2 SYGVKD. This CDR3 region has 14 residues. In DNA, the CDR3 is TGTGCCATCCGGAGCGGGGGGAACACCGGGGAGCTGTTTTTT. Translation gives CAIRSGGNTGELFF.

V usage is TRBV28 and J usage is TRBJ2-7; 7 bases are shared with TRBD1. Germline-derived CDR1 and CDR2 are MDHEN and SYDVKM. V dropped 5 bases and J dropped 6; count of bases not matched to a gene: 13. CDR3 size: 15 residues. CDR3 in amino acids: CASSPTDRVRREQYF. The CDR3 DNA sequence: TGTGCCAGCAGTCCCACCGACAGGGTAAGGCGCGAGCAGTACTTC.

This sequence joins TRBV12-5 and TRBJ1-2; D uncertain. The V gene lost 3 bases and the J gene lost 4 bases, with 15 bases spanning the gap. The CDR3 consists of 15 residues. Germline CDR1 is LGHNT and CDR2 is FRNRAP. CDR3 bases: TGTGCTAGTGGTTTAGGTACCGGACTCCTCTATGGCTACACCTTC. Residues: CASGLGTGLLYGYTF.

The CDR3 sequence: CASTLAGGGALEQYF. The CDR3 nucleotides are TGTGCCAGCACCCTCGCGGGCGGGGGGGCCCTCGAGCAGTACTTC. V is TRBV7-2 and J is TRBJ2-7, with 9 positions matching TRBD2. This CDR3 contains 15 residues. Germline loops: CDR1 SGHTA, CDR2 FQGNSA. V gave up 7 bases and J gave up 6 bases; unmatched junction bases: 13.

V is TRBV10-2 and J is TRBJ1-5; no clear D. With 3 bases removed from V and 5 bases from J, the gap between germline ends came to 8 bases. The CDR3 consists of 13 residues. Germline CDR1 reads WSHSY; CDR2 reads SAAADI. The DNA for the CDR3 is TGCGCCAGCAGTGACCCCTCCGATCAGCCCCAGCATTTT. This sequence encodes CASSDPSDQPQHF.

The chain joins TRBV4-1 to TRBJ2-5; 12 nucleotides align to TRBD1. CDR3 length: 14 residues. CDR1 MGHRA and CDR2 YSYEKL come from the germline V gene. V was clipped by 3 bases and J by 4 bases; unmatched bases: 0. CDR3 residues: CASSQGQGAETQYF. As DNA, the CDR3 is TGCGCCAGCAGCCAGGGACAGGGGGCAGAGACCCAGTACTTC.

This sequence joins TRBV7-6 and TRBJ2-5; D not certain. Germline V gene sequence: CDR1 SGHVS, CDR2 FNYEAQ. V was cut by 4 bases and J by 5 bases, with 17 bases left in between. The CDR3 runs to 15 residues. The CDR3 spells CASSSPALYGETQYF. CDR3 bases: TGTGCCAGCAGCTCCCCGGCACTCTACGGGGAGACCCAGTACTTC.

The rearrangement joins TRBV28 to TRBJ1-1; 10 bases match TRBD1. The CDR3 totals 14 residues. Looked up from germline, CDR1 is MDHEN and CDR2 is SYDVKM. The ends lost 5 bases at V and 7 bases at J; junction bases unmatched: 7. The CDR3 loop is CASSKTGGSFEAFF. CDR3 DNA sequence: TGTGCCAGCAGTAAGACAGGGGGCTCATTTGAAGCTTTCTTT.

The chain uses TRBV5-1 and TRBJ2-7, with 8 bases lining up with TRBD2. Per the germline V gene, CDR1 is SGHRS and CDR2 is YFSETQ. The CDR3 has 17 amino acids. Trimming at V came to 0 bases and at J to 0 bases, leaving 8 bases not matched to a gene. The CDR3 nucleotides read TGCGCCAGCAGCTTGGCAGTCATGGGACTAGTCTCCTACGAGCAGTACTTC. Translated: CASSLAVMGLVSYEQYF.

V gene TRBV12-3 or TRBV12-4 combines with J gene TRBJ2-2, with 8 bases that match TRBD2. Trimming removed 7 bases from V and 6 bases from J; junction bases left unmatched: 4. The CDR3 consists of 13 residues. CDR3 protein: CASTGGAAGELFF. The CDR3 DNA reads as TGTGCCAGCACCGGGGGGGCCGCCGGGGAGCTGTTTTTT.

Worth noting for this clone: At one of its ends the junction is not consistent with the germline gene, which may arise from a read error. The rearrangement joins TRBV6-5 to TRBJ1-3; tentatively, D is TRBD1 (5 bases). Germline-derived CDR1 and CDR2 are MNHEY and SVGAGI. This CDR3 has 12 amino acids. As DNA, the CDR3 is TGTGCCAGCAGCAGAAGTGGGCAGGGTAGGGATTTT. It yields the protein CASSRSGQGRDF.

The chain has TRBV15 and TRBJ2-3; weak D call: TRBD2 (5 bases). The CDR3 totals 15 residues. CDR1 is LNHNV, CDR2 YYDKDF, per germline (reference sequence). Trimming took off 0 bases at V and 1 base at J, with 8 bases between the two ends. The CDR3 DNA is TGTGCCACCAGCAGAGAAGGGAGTGGCACAGATACGCAGTATTTT. Translation: CATSREGSGTDTQYF.

V gene TRBV14 combines with J gene TRBJ2-7; the match to TRBD1 covers 9 bases. The CDR3 loop spans 15 amino acids. Unmatched junction bases numbered 2, after V lost 2 bases and J lost 0 bases. From germline, CDR1 is SGHDN and CDR2 FVKESK. The CDR3 sequence: CASSQTGGSSYEQYF. The CDR3 nucleotides read TGTGCCAGCAGCCAAACAGGGGGCAGCTCCTACGAGCAGTACTTC.